The clone carrying this TCR beta chain was detected only once. As yet, its antigen is unknown. This sample was taken from a study of PD-L1 blockade in urothelial cancer. For the study at large: Blood samples had a median of approximately 140,000 T cells, approximately 83,000 unique TCRs, and clonality approximately 0.085.

For each patient, 1 to 8 samples were obtained, pretreatment and on-treatment. V trimming: 4 bases; J trimming: 4 bases; junction bases outside the gene matches: 8. Germline loops: CDR1 SGHNT, CDR2 YYREEE (reference sequence). The CDR3 totals 15 residues. The data were produced by immunoSEQ multiplex PCR, yet TCRdb's version contains in-frame clones alone and is incomplete. The data hold 50,000 or so clones, with around 86% observed a single time. Overall study findings and caveats: Tumor-associated clones in blood expanded more at 3 weeks in durable-benefit patients.

The starting material was PBMCs, obtained around atezolizumab (anti-PD-L1) treatment. This chain links TRBV5-4 with TRBJ2-7, with 10 bases that match TRBD1. The receptor comes from a man aged 55 to 70 with urothelial cancer. The CDR3 DNA sequence: TGTGCCAGCAGCCCACCGGGACAGGGGATATACGAGCAGTACTTC. Translated, it gives CASSPPGQGIYEQYF.